This T cell receptor (beta chain) was captured in a study of CD8+CD57+ T cells in acquired aplastic anemia. V was cut by 3 bases and J by 7 bases, with 6 bases left in between. This CDR3 has 11 residues. Patients chosen for sequencing had shown CD8+CD57+ cell expansion by flow cytometry. This clonotype was seen many times. Profiles of TCR beta VDJ and CDR3 were generated from a genomic DNA template. Each CDR3 protein gets one entry after TCRdb re-called the reads with MiXCR. The top ten clones hold 10% to 15% of a sample with over 150,000 distinct CDR3 sequences, nearly 50% of them seen once. Material: sorted CD4+, CD8+, or CD8+CD57+ T cells (not recorded which) from PBMCs. V usage is TRBV12-3 or TRBV12-4 and J usage is TRBJ2-5; D remains unclear. The clonotype originates from a human donor with aplastic anemia. The CDR3 spells CASSLKRTQYF. In nucleotides, the CDR3 is TGTGCCAGCAGTTTGAAGCGGACCCAGTACTTC.